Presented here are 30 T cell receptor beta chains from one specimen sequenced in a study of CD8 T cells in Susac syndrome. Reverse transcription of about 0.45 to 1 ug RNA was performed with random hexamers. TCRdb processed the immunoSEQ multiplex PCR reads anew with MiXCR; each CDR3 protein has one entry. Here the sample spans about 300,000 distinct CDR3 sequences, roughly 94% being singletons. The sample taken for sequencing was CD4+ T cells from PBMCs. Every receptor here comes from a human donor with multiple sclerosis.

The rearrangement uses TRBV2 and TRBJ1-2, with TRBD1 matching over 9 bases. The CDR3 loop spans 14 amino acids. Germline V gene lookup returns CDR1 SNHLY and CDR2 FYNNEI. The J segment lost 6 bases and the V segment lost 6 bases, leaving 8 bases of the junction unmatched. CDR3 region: CASSVGQGFDGYTF. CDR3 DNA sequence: TGTGCCAGCAGCGTCGGACAGGGGTTTGATGGCTACACCTTC.

The CDR3, as DNA: TGTGCCAGCAGCTTAGCTCCTCCCGGCGGGGATACGCAGTATTTT. Protein: CASSLAPPGGDTQYF. This chain joins TRBV7-2 and TRBJ2-3; D possibly corresponds to TRBD2 (5 bases). The V and J ends lost 0 bases and 6 bases respectively, with 13 bases between them. The CDR3 runs 15 residues. CDR1 and CDR2 (germline): SGHTA, FQGNSA.

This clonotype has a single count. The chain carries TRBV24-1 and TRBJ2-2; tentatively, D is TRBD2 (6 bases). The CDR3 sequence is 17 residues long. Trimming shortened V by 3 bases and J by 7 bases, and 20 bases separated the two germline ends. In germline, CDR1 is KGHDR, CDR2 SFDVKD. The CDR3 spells CATSDGGAARFVGELFF. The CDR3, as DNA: TGTGCCACCAGTGATGGCGGGGCCGCCCGTTTTGTCGGGGAGCTGTTTTTT.

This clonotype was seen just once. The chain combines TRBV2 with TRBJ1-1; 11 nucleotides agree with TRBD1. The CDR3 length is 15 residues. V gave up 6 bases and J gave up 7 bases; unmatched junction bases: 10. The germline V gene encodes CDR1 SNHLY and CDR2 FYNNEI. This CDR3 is CASRWDRGKVGEAFF. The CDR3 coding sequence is TGTGCCAGCAGATGGGACAGGGGGAAGGTGGGTGAAGCTTTCTTT. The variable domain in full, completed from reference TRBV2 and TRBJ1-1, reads EPEVTQTPSHQVTQMGQEVILRCVPISNHLYFYWYRQILGQKVEFLVSFYNNEISEKSEIFDDQFSVERPDGSNFTLKIRSTKLEDSAMYFCASRWDRGKVGEAFFGQGTRLTVV.

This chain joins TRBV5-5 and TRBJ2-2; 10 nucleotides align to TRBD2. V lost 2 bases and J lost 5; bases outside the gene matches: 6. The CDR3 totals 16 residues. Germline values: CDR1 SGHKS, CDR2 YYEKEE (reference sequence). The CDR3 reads CASSLLPGLATGELFF. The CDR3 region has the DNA TGTGCCAGCAGCTTATTACCGGGACTAGCGACCGGGGAGCTGTTTTTT.

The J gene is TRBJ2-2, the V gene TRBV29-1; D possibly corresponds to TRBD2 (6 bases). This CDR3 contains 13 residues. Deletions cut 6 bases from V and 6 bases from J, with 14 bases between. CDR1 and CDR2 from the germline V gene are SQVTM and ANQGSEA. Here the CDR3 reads CSVRRGDSGELFF. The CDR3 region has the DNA TGCAGCGTGCGACGTGGGGACTCCGGGGAGCTGTTTTTT.

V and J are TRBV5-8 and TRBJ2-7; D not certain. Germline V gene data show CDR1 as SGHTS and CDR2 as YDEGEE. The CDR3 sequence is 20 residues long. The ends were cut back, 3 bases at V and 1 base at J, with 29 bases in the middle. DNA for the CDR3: TGTGCCAGCAGCTCCTATAAGGGAAACCTTTTTGGACCCTCTTCCTACGAGCAGTACTTC. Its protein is CASSSYKGNLFGPSSYEQYF.

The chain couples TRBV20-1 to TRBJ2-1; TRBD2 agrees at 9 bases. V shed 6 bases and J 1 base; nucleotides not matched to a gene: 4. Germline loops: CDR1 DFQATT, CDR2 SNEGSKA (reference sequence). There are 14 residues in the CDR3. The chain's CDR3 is CSAQSGRSYNEQFF. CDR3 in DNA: TGCAGTGCCCAGAGCGGGAGGTCCTACAATGAGCAGTTCTTC.

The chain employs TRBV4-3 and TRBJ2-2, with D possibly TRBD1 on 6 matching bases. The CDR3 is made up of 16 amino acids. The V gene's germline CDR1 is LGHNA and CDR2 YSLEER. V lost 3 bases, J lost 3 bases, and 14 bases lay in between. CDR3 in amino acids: CASSQSTGIDTGELFF. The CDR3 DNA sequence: TGCGCCAGCAGCCAGTCTACAGGGATTGACACCGGGGAGCTGTTTTTT.

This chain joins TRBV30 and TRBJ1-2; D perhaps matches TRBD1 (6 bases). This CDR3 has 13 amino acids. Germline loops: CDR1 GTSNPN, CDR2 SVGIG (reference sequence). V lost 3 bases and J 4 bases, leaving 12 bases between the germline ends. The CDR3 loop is CAWRTGAVYGYTF. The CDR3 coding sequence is TGTGCCTGGAGGACAGGCGCTGTCTATGGCTACACCTTC.

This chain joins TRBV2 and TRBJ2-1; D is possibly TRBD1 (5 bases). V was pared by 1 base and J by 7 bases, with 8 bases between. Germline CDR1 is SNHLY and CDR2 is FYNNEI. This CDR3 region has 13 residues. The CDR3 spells CASSEGTGNEQFF. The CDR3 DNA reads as TGTGCCAGCAGTGAAGGTACAGGTAATGAGCAGTTCTTC.

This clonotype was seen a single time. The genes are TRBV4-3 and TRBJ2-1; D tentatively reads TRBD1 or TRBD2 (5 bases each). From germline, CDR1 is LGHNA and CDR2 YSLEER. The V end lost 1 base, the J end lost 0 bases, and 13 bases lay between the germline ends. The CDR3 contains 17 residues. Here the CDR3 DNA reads TGCGCCAGCAGCCAAGGGGGCCCAGGGACCTCCTACAATGAGCAGTTCTTC. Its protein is CASSQGGPGTSYNEQFF.

The CDR3 sequence: CSGRGHPNTGELFF. DNA for the CDR3: TGCAGCGGACGTGGACACCCGAACACCGGGGAGCTGTTTTTT. The V gene is TRBV29-1, the J gene TRBJ2-2; D may be TRBD1 (5 bases). This CDR3 is built from 14 residues. V lost 7 bases, J lost 0 bases, and 12 bases lay in between. The germline V gene has CDR1 SQVTM and CDR2 ANQGSEA.

CDR3 DNA: TGTGCCAGCAGTTTCTCGGGACAGAAGAGGTGGGAAAAACTGTTTTTT. It translates to CASSFSGQKRWEKLFF. The chain couples TRBV27 to TRBJ1-4, with 7 bases lining up with TRBD1. The V segment lost 3 bases and the J segment 8 bases; nucleotides outside the gene matches: 12. Germline CDR1 reads MNHEY; CDR2 reads SMNVEV (reference sequence). This CDR3 contains 16 residues.

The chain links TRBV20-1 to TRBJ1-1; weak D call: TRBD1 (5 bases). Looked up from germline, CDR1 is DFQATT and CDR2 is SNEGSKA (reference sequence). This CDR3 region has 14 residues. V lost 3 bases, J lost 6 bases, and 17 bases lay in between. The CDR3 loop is CSASRLERDPEAFF. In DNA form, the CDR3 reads TGCAGTGCTAGCCGGCTCGAGAGGGACCCTGAAGCTTTCTTT.

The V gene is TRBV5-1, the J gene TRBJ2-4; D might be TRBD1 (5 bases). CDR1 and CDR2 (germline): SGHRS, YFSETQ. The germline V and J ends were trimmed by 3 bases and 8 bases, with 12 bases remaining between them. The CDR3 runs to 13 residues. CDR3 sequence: CASSSDNSDIQYF. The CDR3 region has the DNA TGCGCCAGCAGCTCGGACAATTCGGACATTCAGTACTTC.

The CDR3 DNA reads TGCAGCGCCGGGGGGCTGAGCACCGGGGAGCTGTTTTTT. Residues: CSAGGLSTGELFF. The gene calls are TRBV29-1 and TRBJ2-2; a weak D match, TRBD2 (7 bases). The germline V gene has CDR1 SQVTM and CDR2 ANQGSEA. Trimming took 7 bases from V and 4 from J, leaving 13 bases between them. The CDR3 is made up of 13 amino acids.

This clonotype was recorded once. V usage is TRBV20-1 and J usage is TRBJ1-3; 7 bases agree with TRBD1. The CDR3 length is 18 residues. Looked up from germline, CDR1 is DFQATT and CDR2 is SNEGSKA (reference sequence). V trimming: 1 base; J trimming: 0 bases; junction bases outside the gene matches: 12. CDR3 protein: CSARAVWGTDYSGNTIYF. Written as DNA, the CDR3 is TGCAGTGCTAGAGCCGTTTGGGGGACAGATTACTCTGGAAACACCATATATTTT.

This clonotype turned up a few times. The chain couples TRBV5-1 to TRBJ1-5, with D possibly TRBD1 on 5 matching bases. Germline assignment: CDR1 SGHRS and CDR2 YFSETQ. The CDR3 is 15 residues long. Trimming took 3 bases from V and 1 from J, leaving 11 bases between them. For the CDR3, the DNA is TGCGCCAGCAGCTGGGGCGGCGCAAGCAATCAGCCCCAGCATTTT. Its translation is CASSWGGASNQPQHF. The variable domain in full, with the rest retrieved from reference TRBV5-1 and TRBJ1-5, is KAGVTQTPRYLIKTRGQQVTLSCSPISGHRSVSWYQQTPGQGLQFLFEYFSETQRNKGNFPGRFSGRQFSNSRSEMNVSTLELGDSALYLCASSWGGASNQPQHFGDGTRLSIL.

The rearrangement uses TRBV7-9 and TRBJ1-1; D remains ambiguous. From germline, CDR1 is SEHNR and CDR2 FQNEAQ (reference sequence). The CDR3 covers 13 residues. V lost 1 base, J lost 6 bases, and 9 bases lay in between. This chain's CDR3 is CASSLGGRAEAFF. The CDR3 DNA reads TGTGCCAGCAGCTTAGGGGGTAGAGCTGAAGCTTTCTTT.

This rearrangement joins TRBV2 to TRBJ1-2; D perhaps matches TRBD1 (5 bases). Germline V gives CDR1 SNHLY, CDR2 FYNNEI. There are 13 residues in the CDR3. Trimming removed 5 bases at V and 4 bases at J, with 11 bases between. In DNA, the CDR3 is TGTGCCAGCAGTTTCCAGGGAGGCTATGGCTACACCTTC. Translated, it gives CASSFQGGYGYTF.

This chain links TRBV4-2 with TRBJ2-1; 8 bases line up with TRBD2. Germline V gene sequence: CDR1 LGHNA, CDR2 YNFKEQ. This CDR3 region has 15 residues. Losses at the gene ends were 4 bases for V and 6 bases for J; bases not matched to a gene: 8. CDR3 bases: TGTGCCAGCAGCCGGCCGGGGACTAGGGGCAATGAGCAGTTCTTC. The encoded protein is CASSRPGTRGNEQFF.

Here the CDR3 DNA reads TGTGCCAGCAGTCCCTGGGGAACTGGGGCCAACGTCCTGACTTTC. Its translation: CASSPWGTGANVLTF. The chain recombines TRBV27 with TRBJ2-6; D unresolved. The CDR3 is 15 residues long. Germline loops: CDR1 MNHEY, CDR2 SMNVEV (reference sequence). Trimming stripped 5 bases from V and 2 bases from J, with 10 bases between.

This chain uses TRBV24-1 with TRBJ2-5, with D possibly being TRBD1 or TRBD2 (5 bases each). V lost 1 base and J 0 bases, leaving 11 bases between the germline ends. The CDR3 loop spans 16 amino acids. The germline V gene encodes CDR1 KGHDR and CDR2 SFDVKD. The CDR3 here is CATSDLNEGHQETQYF. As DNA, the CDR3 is TGTGCCACCAGTGATTTAAATGAGGGGCACCAAGAGACCCAGTACTTC.

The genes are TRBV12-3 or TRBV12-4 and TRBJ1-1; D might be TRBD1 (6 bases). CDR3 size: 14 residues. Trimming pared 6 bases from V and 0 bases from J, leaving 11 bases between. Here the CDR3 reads CASRQGQLNTEAFF. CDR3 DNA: TGTGCCAGCAGGCAAGGACAGTTGAACACTGAAGCTTTCTTT.

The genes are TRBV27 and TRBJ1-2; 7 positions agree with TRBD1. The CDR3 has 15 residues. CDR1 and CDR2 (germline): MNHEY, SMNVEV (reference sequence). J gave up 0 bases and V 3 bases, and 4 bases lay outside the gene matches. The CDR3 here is CASSFQGVPNYGYTF. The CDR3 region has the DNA TGTGCCAGCAGTTTCCAGGGGGTTCCTAACTATGGCTACACCTTC.

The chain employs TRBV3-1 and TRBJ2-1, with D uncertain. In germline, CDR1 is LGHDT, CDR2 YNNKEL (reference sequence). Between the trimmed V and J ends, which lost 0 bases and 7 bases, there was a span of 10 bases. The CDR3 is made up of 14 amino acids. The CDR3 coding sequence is TGTGCCAGCAGCCAAGAATTAGCCGCGAATGAGCAGTTCTTC. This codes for CASSQELAANEQFF.

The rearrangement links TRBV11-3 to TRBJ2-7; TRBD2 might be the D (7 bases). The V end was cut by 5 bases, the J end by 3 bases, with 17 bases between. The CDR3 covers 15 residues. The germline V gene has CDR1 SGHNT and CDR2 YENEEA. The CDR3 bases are TGTGCCAGCAGCCTCGGGCCGGGGGGCTTCTACGAGCAGTACTTC. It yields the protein CASSLGPGGFYEQYF.

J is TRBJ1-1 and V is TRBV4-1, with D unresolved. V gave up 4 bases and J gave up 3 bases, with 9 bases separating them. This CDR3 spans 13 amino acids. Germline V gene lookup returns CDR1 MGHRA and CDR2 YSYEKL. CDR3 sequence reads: CASSRQKHTEAFF. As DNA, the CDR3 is TGCGCCAGCAGCCGCCAGAAACACACTGAAGCTTTCTTT.

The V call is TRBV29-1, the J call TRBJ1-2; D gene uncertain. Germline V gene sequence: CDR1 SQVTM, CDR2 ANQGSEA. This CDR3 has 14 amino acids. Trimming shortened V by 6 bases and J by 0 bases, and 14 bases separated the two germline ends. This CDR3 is CSVARLLANYGYTF. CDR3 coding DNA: TGCAGCGTCGCTAGACTCCTCGCTAACTATGGCTACACCTTC.